This entry lists 21 T cell receptor beta chains sequenced from one sample in a study of T cell responses to AZD1222 COVID-19 vaccine. Repertoires were generated with immunoSEQ multiplex PCR, while TCRdb's copy carries only in-frame clones and drops some. The table records some 150,000 clones, around 94% of them present only once. Specimen: peripheral blood, collected on day 0 of AZD1222 vaccination. The receptors come from an adult in good health.

The V and J genes are TRBV6-5 and TRBJ1-4; 7 nucleotides match TRBD1. This CDR3 has 15 amino acids. CDR1 is MNHEY, CDR2 SVGAGI, per germline. V trimming: 0 bases; J trimming: 5 bases; junction bases outside the gene matches: 3. The chain's CDR3 is CASSYSGQRNEKLFF. The CDR3 nucleotides are TGTGCCAGCAGTTACTCGGGACAGCGAAATGAAAAACTGTTTTTT.

The sample holds a few counts of this clone. The rearrangement joins TRBV7-8 to TRBJ1-5, with D possibly being TRBD1 (6 bases). The CDR3 runs to 16 residues. CDR1 and CDR2 (germline): SGHVS, FQNEAQ. V lost 4 bases and J lost 0, with 13 bases in between. The DNA of the CDR3 is TGTGCCAGCAGCTCGAATACAGGGATTAGCAATCAGCCCCAGCATTTT. Protein product: CASSSNTGISNQPQHF.

This chain uses TRBV19 with TRBJ1-2; no clear D gene. The CDR3 consists of 14 residues. CDR1 LNHDA and CDR2 SQIVND come from the germline V gene (reference sequence). V dropped 4 bases and J dropped 5 bases, with 14 bases sitting between them. CDR3 sequence reads: CASSSYSILYGYTF. As DNA, the CDR3 is TGTGCCAGTAGTAGCTACAGCATACTTTATGGCTACACCTTC.

The chain has TRBV5-1 and TRBJ2-1, with 14 bases matching TRBD2. The V and J ends lost 4 bases and 9 bases, in that order; junction bases with no gene match: 9. This CDR3 is 16 amino acids long. In germline, CDR1 is SGHRS, CDR2 YFSETQ. CDR3 sequence (DNA): TGCGCCAGCAGCCCGGGACTAGCGGGGGCCCGACGTGAGCAGTTCTTC. Its protein is CASSPGLAGARREQFF.

The chain combines TRBV10-1 with TRBJ1-5, with 7 bases lining up with TRBD1. This CDR3 contains 13 residues. CDR1 is WNHNN and CDR2 is SYGVQD in the germline V gene (reference sequence). V lost 9 bases to trimming and J lost 7 bases; unmatched junction nucleotides: 9. CDR3 bases: TGCGCCAGTAACGACAGGGCGGGCCAGCCCCAGCATTTT. Its protein product is CASNDRAGQPQHF.

V usage is TRBV6-5 and J usage is TRBJ2-5, with 7 bases aligning to TRBD2. Germline values: CDR1 MNHEY, CDR2 SVGAGI. Unmatched junction bases numbered 11, after V lost 0 bases and J lost 7 bases. The CDR3 has 16 residues. The CDR3 DNA sequence: TGTGCCAGCAGTTACTCAGGGGACTACCCGGGCGGGACCCAGTACTTC. Protein: CASSYSGDYPGGTQYF.

This chain uses TRBV28 with TRBJ1-6; TRBD1 aligns across 7 bases. V lost 6 bases and J lost 3; bases outside the gene matches: 5. This CDR3 comprises 15 residues. Germline V gene data show CDR1 as MDHEN and CDR2 as SYDVKM. The chain's CDR3 is CASRSGTVYNSPLHF. The CDR3, as DNA: TGTGCCAGCAGATCCGGGACAGTCTATAATTCACCCCTCCACTTT.

V is TRBV28 and J is TRBJ1-5; D is ambiguous. The CDR3 is 13 amino acids. CDR1 is MDHEN and CDR2 is SYDVKM in the germline V gene. The V end was cut by 7 bases, the J end by 5 bases, with 12 bases between. The CDR3 DNA reads TGTGCCAGCACCCAACCCTTGGATCAGCCCCAGCATTTT. It yields the protein CASTQPLDQPQHF.

This chain connects TRBV15 to TRBJ1-5; TRBD1 matches 10 bases. The V gene end was trimmed by 3 bases and the J gene end by 4 bases; junction bases not matched to a gene: 6. CDR3 size: 16 residues. Germline V gives CDR1 LNHNV, CDR2 YYDKDF (reference sequence). DNA of the CDR3: TGTGCCACCAGCAGGGGACAGGGGACGGGGAATCAGCCCCAGCATTTT. Its translation is CATSRGQGTGNQPQHF.

The chain joins TRBV28 to TRBJ1-2; 7 nucleotides align to TRBD1. Germline CDR1 reads MDHEN; CDR2 reads SYDVKM. Losses at the gene ends were 5 bases for V and 4 bases for J; bases not matched to a gene: 4. The CDR3 covers 13 residues. The CDR3 region has the DNA TGTGCCAGCAGTCCCGGGACAGTCTATGGCTACACCTTC. Translated, it gives CASSPGTVYGYTF.

The chain links TRBV9 to TRBJ2-7; D is unclear. Germline V gene data show CDR1 as SGDLS and CDR2 as YYNGEE. With 4 bases removed from V and 2 bases from J, the gap between germline ends came to 13 bases. The CDR3 spans 14 residues. CDR3 amino acids: CASSPTQIPYEQYF. The CDR3 DNA follows: TGTGCCAGCAGCCCCACACAAATCCCCTACGAGCAGTACTTC.

This chain links TRBV30 with TRBJ1-2; D call uncertain. V dropped 1 base and J dropped 1 base, with 13 bases sitting between them. CDR1 GTSNPN and CDR2 SVGIG come from the germline V gene (reference sequence). The CDR3 consists of 15 residues. CDR3 nucleotide sequence: TGTGCCTGGAGTGGTCTTCAGAGAGATAACTATGGCTACACCTTC. Its protein is CAWSGLQRDNYGYTF.

CDR3 bases: TGCGCCAGCAGCCAAGTACCGTCGGACAGCTCTGGAAACACCATATATTTT. It yields the protein CASSQVPSDSSGNTIYF. V usage is TRBV4-1 and J usage is TRBJ1-3, with D possibly TRBD1 on 6 matching bases. V lost 1 base, J lost 0 bases, and 13 bases lay in between. CDR1 and CDR2 (germline): MGHRA, YSYEKL. This CDR3 comprises 17 residues.

The chain joins TRBV4-1 to TRBJ1-2; D might be TRBD1 (5 bases). The CDR3 totals 16 residues. CDR1 and CDR2 (germline): MGHRA, YSYEKL. Trimming removed 4 bases at V and 4 bases at J, with 19 bases between. For the CDR3, the DNA is TGCGCCAGCAGCCTTTACATTTTGACAGACTCCTATGGCTACACCTTC. As protein: CASSLYILTDSYGYTF.

This clone was counted only a few times. Within the sample, other DNA sequences also encode this same CDR3. The J gene is TRBJ1-5, the V gene TRBV12-3 or TRBV12-4; D is unresolved. V was cut by 3 bases and J by 6 bases, with 6 bases left in between. This CDR3 comprises 12 residues. The CDR3 DNA reads TGTGCCAGCAGTTTCGGAGGTCAGCCCCAGCATTTT. Protein product: CASSFGGQPQHF.

The rearrangement joins TRBV6-6 to TRBJ1-1; 9 bases are a match to TRBD1. Germline V CDR1 and CDR2: MNHNY, SVGAGI (reference sequence). CDR3 length: 14 amino acids. The J segment lost 4 bases and the V segment lost 5 bases, leaving 5 bases of the junction unmatched. The CDR3 loop is CASSPRTGVTEAFF. CDR3 bases: TGTGCCAGCAGTCCCCGGACAGGGGTCACTGAAGCTTTCTTT.

The V and J genes are TRBV18 and TRBJ2-3, with 14 bases that match TRBD2. Germline CDR1 is KGHSH and CDR2 is LQKENI. This CDR3 contains 16 residues. After removal of 2 bases from V and 7 bases from J, the junction contained 5 bases not matched to a gene. In nucleotides, the CDR3 is TGTGCCAGCTCACCAAGGACTAGCGGGGGGTTCAATACGCAGTATTTT. Protein sequence: CASSPRTSGGFNTQYF.

V is TRBV2 and J is TRBJ2-5, with D uncertain. V lost 2 bases and J 5 bases, leaving 12 bases between the germline ends. The CDR3 is 14 residues long. Looked up from germline, CDR1 is SNHLY and CDR2 is FYNNEI. CDR3 in DNA: TGTGCCAGCAGTGAATCCCCCGGTATGGAGACCCAGTACTTC. Amino acids: CASSESPGMETQYF. Filled out from reference TRBV2 and TRBJ2-5, the complete variable domain reads EPEVTQTPSHQVTQMGQEVILRCVPISNHLYFYWYRQILGQKVEFLVSFYNNEISEKSEIFDDQFSVERPDGSNFTLKIRSTKLEDSAMYFCASSESPGMETQYFGPGTRLLVL.

The V gene is TRBV7-2, the J gene TRBJ1-6, with 9 positions matching TRBD1. This CDR3 is 15 amino acids long. Germline CDR1 and CDR2: SGHTA and FQGNSA. V shed 1 base and J 9 bases; nucleotides not matched to a gene: 4. The CDR3 DNA is TGTGCCAGCAGCTTAGGGACAGGGGTGGTTTCACCCCTCCACTTT. This gives the protein CASSLGTGVVSPLHF.

The CDR3 sequence is CASSGRDSNEKLFF. Written as DNA, the CDR3 is TGTGCCAGCAGCGGCCGGGACAGCAATGAAAAACTGTTTTTT. The chain employs TRBV9 and TRBJ1-4; TRBD1 matches at 7 bases. CDR3 length: 14 amino acids. Trimming at V came to 3 bases and at J to 5 bases, leaving 4 bases not matched to a gene. Looked up from germline, CDR1 is SGDLS and CDR2 is YYNGEE.

This clone was seen a few times. The chain combines TRBV7-2 with TRBJ1-1, with 7 positions matching TRBD1. CDR1 SGHTA and CDR2 FQGNSA come from the germline V gene. The CDR3 runs 16 residues. The trim removed 3 bases at V and 4 bases at J, leaving 11 bases unmatched. The CDR3 nucleotides read TGTGCCAGCAGCTTGATGTTAGGGGGCGCGGGCACTGAAGCTTTCTTT. As protein: CASSLMLGGAGTEAFF.